This T cell receptor (beta chain) was found in a study of blood T cell repertoires in COVID-19. Across the study: Nucleic acid was either cDNA or gDNA, and it came from T cells, B-cell-depleted T cells, or PBMCs.

Some clones are missing from TCRdb's copy, which holds only in-frame ones; the method was immunoSEQ multiplex PCR. The sample consists of about 380,000 clones, around 87% of them appearing once. Germline V gives CDR1 SGHDN, CDR2 FVKESK. The V end was cut by 4 bases, the J end by 3 bases, with 16 bases between. This CDR3 region has 15 residues. Membership in each cohort depended on participant-reported clinical history. This sequence was found in a man between 25 and 39 years old who had recovered from COVID-19. The gene calls are TRBV14 and TRBJ2-7; the D gene is possibly TRBD1 (6 bases). Sequencing was done on a sample of PBMCs or T cells enriched from blood (not recorded which). The CDR3 DNA reads as TGTGCCAGCAGCCCCGACCTAGGGGGTTTCTACGAGCAGTACTTC. Amino acids: CASSPDLGGFYEQYF. The full variable domain, in which reference TRBV14 and TRBJ2-7 provide the parts outside the CDR3, is EAGVTQFPSHSVIEKGQTVTLRCDPISGHDNLYWYRRVMGKEIKFLLHFVKESKQDESGMPNNRFLAERTGGTYSTLKVQPAELEDSGVYFCASSPDLGGFYEQYFGPGTRLTVT.